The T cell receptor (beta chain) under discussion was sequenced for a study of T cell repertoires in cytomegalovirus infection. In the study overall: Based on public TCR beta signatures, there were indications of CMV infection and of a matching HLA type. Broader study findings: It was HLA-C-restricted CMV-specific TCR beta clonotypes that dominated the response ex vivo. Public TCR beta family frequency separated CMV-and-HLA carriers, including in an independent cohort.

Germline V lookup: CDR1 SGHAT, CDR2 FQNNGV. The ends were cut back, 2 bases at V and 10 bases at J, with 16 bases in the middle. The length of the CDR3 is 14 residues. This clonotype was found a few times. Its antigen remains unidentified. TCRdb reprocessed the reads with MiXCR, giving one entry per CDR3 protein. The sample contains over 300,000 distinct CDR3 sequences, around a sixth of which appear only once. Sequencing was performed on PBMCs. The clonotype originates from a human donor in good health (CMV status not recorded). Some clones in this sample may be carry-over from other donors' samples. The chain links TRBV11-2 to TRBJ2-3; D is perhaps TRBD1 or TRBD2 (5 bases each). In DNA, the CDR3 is TGTGCCAGCAGCTTAAATTCAAAGGGGACGCCGCAGTATTTT. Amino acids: CASSLNSKGTPQYF.